Following are 23 T cell receptor beta chains from one sample sequenced in a study of PD-L1 blockade in urothelial cancer. Profiling relied on immunoSEQ multiplex PCR, and the TCRdb table lists in-frame clones only, not all of them. The sample consists of roughly 60,000 clones, approximately 80% of them appearing once. Sequenced here: PBMCs, sampled around atezolizumab (anti-PD-L1) treatment. These TCRs come from a man in his 70s with urothelial cancer.

This chain connects TRBV6-5 to TRBJ2-3; D might be TRBD2 (5 bases). From germline, CDR1 is MNHEY and CDR2 SVGAGI. This CDR3 comprises 15 residues. V was clipped by 2 bases and J by 6 bases, with 15 bases between them. The CDR3 bases are TGTGCCAGCAGTTACGCCCTAGCATCAGTTGATACGCAGTATTTT. Protein product: CASSYALASVDTQYF.

For the CDR3, the DNA is TGTGCCAGTAGGAATCCGGGACAGGGATCCTACGAGCAGTACTTC. Translation: CASRNPGQGSYEQYF. The V gene is TRBV19, the J gene TRBJ2-7; the match to TRBD1 covers 9 bases. V was clipped by 6 bases and J by 1 base; unmatched bases: 7. CDR1 is LNHDA and CDR2 is SQIVND in the germline V gene (reference sequence). The CDR3 has 15 amino acids.

The chain uses TRBV6-5 and TRBJ2-3; TRBD2 matches at 7 bases. V lost 0 bases and J lost 1; bases outside the gene matches: 4. The CDR3 sequence is 16 residues long. CDR1 MNHEY and CDR2 SVGAGI come from the germline V gene. CDR3 nucleotides: TGTGCCAGCAGTTACTCTCGCGGACTAGGCACAGATACGCAGTATTTT. Residues: CASSYSRGLGTDTQYF.

The CDR3 DNA sequence: TGCGCCAGCAGCTTGTGGGGGGACGAGAGGAACGAGCAGTACTTC. Amino acid sequence: CASSLWGDERNEQYF. The rearrangement uses TRBV5-1 and TRBJ2-7; maybe TRBD2 (6 bases). This CDR3 has 15 residues. CDR1 and CDR2 (germline): SGHRS, YFSETQ. V shed 1 base and J shed 5 bases, with 16 bases lying between them.

The chain links TRBV28 to TRBJ2-1; tentative D call: TRBD2 (6 bases). Germline loops: CDR1 MDHEN, CDR2 SYDVKM. The CDR3 runs to 14 residues. Trimming took off 7 bases at V and 7 bases at J, with 17 bases between the two ends. The CDR3 region has the DNA TGTGCCAGCACCCCCGGGACTCCTCTTAATGAGCAGTTCTTC. This encodes CASTPGTPLNEQFF.

The DNA for the CDR3 is TGTGCCAGCAGCTCTTGGACGGGACTAGCGCCTTCCTACGAGCAGTACTTC. This sequence encodes CASSSWTGLAPSYEQYF. This chain links TRBV7-9 with TRBJ2-7; 10 bases map to TRBD2. The CDR3 runs 17 residues. The germline V gene encodes CDR1 SEHNR and CDR2 FQNEAQ (reference sequence). The V and J ends lost 4 bases and 1 base, in that order; junction bases with no gene match: 10.

The chain links TRBV19 to TRBJ2-3; TRBD1 agrees at 10 bases. Trimming removed 10 bases from V and 2 bases from J; junction bases left unmatched: 6. The CDR3 is 14 residues long. Looked up from germline, CDR1 is LNHDA and CDR2 is SQIVND (reference sequence). The CDR3: CATRGTGVTDTQYF. CDR3 DNA: TGTGCCACTCGGGGGACAGGGGTCACAGATACGCAGTATTTT.

The chain links TRBV28 to TRBJ2-2; D is unresolved. V was shortened by 9 bases and J by 2 bases, with 10 bases between the two germline ends. The germline V gene encodes CDR1 MDHEN and CDR2 SYDVKM. This CDR3 comprises 13 residues. CDR3 amino acids: CASQSENTGELFF. CDR3 bases: TGTGCCAGTCAGAGCGAAAACACCGGGGAGCTGTTTTTT.

J is TRBJ2-6 and V is TRBV2; TRBD1 might be the D (5 bases). The CDR3 runs 18 residues. V was pared by 4 bases and J by 0 bases, with 16 bases between. Germline CDR1 is SNHLY and CDR2 is FYNNEI. CDR3: CASSANGHRDSGANVLTF. The DNA of the CDR3 is TGTGCCAGCAGTGCTAACGGACACCGAGACTCTGGGGCCAACGTCCTGACTTTC.

This clone came up once. This sequence joins TRBV19 and TRBJ2-7; the match to TRBD2 covers 11 bases. This CDR3 has 15 residues. Germline V gene lookup returns CDR1 LNHDA and CDR2 SQIVND (reference sequence). V was pared by 5 bases and J by 6 bases, with 9 bases of the junction left unmatched. The CDR3 nucleotides are TGTGCCAGTAGTCCCATAGCGGGAGGGCCGGGCGAGCAGTACTTC. Its protein is CASSPIAGGPGEQYF.

This chain uses TRBV6-1 with TRBJ2-3; 13 nucleotides line up with TRBD2. Germline-derived CDR1 and CDR2 are MNHNS and SASEGT. This CDR3 comprises 15 residues. V gave up 7 bases and J gave up 3 bases; unmatched junction bases: 4. CDR3 nucleotides: TGTGCCAGCACAAGGACTAGCGGGAGTACAGATACGCAGTATTTT. Translation gives CASTRTSGSTDTQYF.

The CDR3 DNA sequence: TGTGCCGCGGCCCGGACTAATGAAAAACTGTTTTTT. Its protein product is CAAARTNEKLFF. The rearrangement links TRBV6-1 to TRBJ1-4; D is ambiguous. The CDR3 has 12 amino acids. Trimming removed 11 bases at V and 2 bases at J, with 9 bases between. Germline CDR1 is MNHNS and CDR2 is SASEGT.

V gene TRBV5-1 combines with J gene TRBJ1-1; D unclear. The length of the CDR3 is 11 residues. V gave up 3 bases and J gave up 7 bases, with 7 bases separating them. CDR1 and CDR2 from the germline V gene are SGHRS and YFSETQ. CDR3 DNA: TGCGCCAGCAGCTCTGCCTATGAAGCTTTCTTT. Its translation is CASSSAYEAFF.

The V and J genes are TRBV11-1 and TRBJ2-1; 10 bases fit TRBD2. Germline trimming cut 5 bases from V and 3 bases from J; bases unmatched to any gene: 10. CDR1 is SGHAT and CDR2 is FQDESV in the germline V gene (reference sequence). The CDR3 spans 17 residues. CDR3 sequence (DNA): TGTGCCAGCAGCCTCCCCCCATGGACTAGCGGCTACAATGAGCAGTTCTTC. It translates to CASSLPPWTSGYNEQFF. Drawing the rest from reference TRBV11-1 and TRBJ2-1, the complete variable domain is EAEVAQSPRYKITEKSQAVAFWCDPISGHATLYWYRQILGQGPELLVQFQDESVVDDSQLPKDRFSAERLKGVDSTLKIQPAELGDSAMYLCASSLPPWTSGYNEQFFGPGTRLTVL.

The V and J genes are TRBV29-1 and TRBJ2-7; 8 bases align to TRBD2. Germline V gives CDR1 SQVTM, CDR2 ANQGSEA. This CDR3 spans 13 amino acids. The V gene end was trimmed by 6 bases and the J gene end by 5 bases; junction bases not matched to a gene: 9. CDR3 coding DNA: TGCAGCGTGGCCCGGGAGGGCCGTAACGAGCAGTACTTC. Translated, it gives CSVAREGRNEQYF.

This clone is a singleton in its sample. The CDR3 loop reads CAISGEAGNTIYF. The CDR3 nucleotides are TGTGCCATCAGTGGGGAGGCAGGAAACACCATATATTTT. The V call is TRBV10-3, the J call TRBJ1-3; no firm D call. CDR1 and CDR2 (germline): ENHRY, SYGVKD. V was cut by 4 bases and J by 4 bases, with 8 bases left in between. The CDR3 runs to 13 residues.

The chain's CDR3 is CASSPPGQVNTEAFF. CDR3 nucleotide sequence: TGTGCCAGCAGCCCACCGGGACAGGTGAACACTGAAGCTTTCTTT. The chain couples TRBV6-5 to TRBJ1-1, with TRBD1 matching over 8 bases. After removal of 6 bases from V and 0 bases from J, the junction contained 6 bases not matched to a gene. CDR1 and CDR2 (germline): MNHEY, SVGAGI. The CDR3 runs 15 residues.

V usage is TRBV10-3 and J usage is TRBJ2-3; TRBD1 matches 8 bases. The V gene's germline CDR1 is ENHRY and CDR2 SYGVKD. The CDR3 has 18 amino acids. V gave up 0 bases and J gave up 2 bases; unmatched junction bases: 10. CDR3 nucleotides: TGTGCCATCAGTGAGTCAGGACAGGGATCTGGAATCACAGATACGCAGTATTTT. Its protein is CAISESGQGSGITDTQYF.

DNA for the CDR3: TGTGCCAGCAGTCTACAGGGGAGCTATGGCTACACCTTC. It translates to CASSLQGSYGYTF. The chain employs TRBV6-5 and TRBJ1-2, with 7 bases identical to TRBD1. The junction had 4 bases not matched to a gene; V was cut back by 5 bases and J by 4 bases. This CDR3 has 13 residues. CDR1 is MNHEY and CDR2 is SVGAGI in the germline V gene.

This clone was seen at least ten times. The chain uses TRBV29-1 and TRBJ2-7; 8 bases agree with TRBD1. The CDR3 covers 14 residues. The ends lost 2 bases at V and 2 bases at J; junction bases unmatched: 5. Germline loops: CDR1 SQVTM, CDR2 ANQGSEA. CDR3 nucleotide sequence: TGCAGCGTTGAACGGACAGGGACGACCTACGAGCAGTACTTC. It is translated as CSVERTGTTYEQYF.

This clone is a singleton in its sample. This chain links TRBV19 with TRBJ1-2, with a possible D match to TRBD1 (5 bases). Germline loops: CDR1 LNHDA, CDR2 SQIVND (reference sequence). The CDR3 covers 17 residues. With 8 bases removed from V and 2 bases from J, the gap between germline ends came to 24 bases. CDR3 protein: CASHDTSRRDVNYGYTF. CDR3 nucleotide sequence: TGTGCCAGTCATGATACTTCCAGGCGGGACGTCAACTATGGCTACACCTTC.

The chain is built from TRBV28 and TRBJ2-7; 8 bases line up with TRBD1. After removal of 3 bases from V and 2 bases from J, the junction contained 6 bases not matched to a gene. This CDR3 has 15 amino acids. Germline V gene data show CDR1 as MDHEN and CDR2 as SYDVKM. CDR3 sequence (DNA): TGTGCCAGCAGTTTTCAGGGGGCGCTGACCTACGAGCAGTACTTC. This translates into CASSFQGALTYEQYF.

This sequence joins TRBV6-1 and TRBJ2-7, with 8 bases identical to TRBD2. This CDR3 has 15 amino acids. J gave up 2 bases and V 1 base, and 4 bases lay outside the gene matches. Germline V gene lookup returns CDR1 MNHNS and CDR2 SASEGT. The CDR3 bases are TGTGCCAGCAGTGAAGGACTAGCGAGCCCCTACGAGCAGTACTTC. Translation gives CASSEGLASPYEQYF.